What follows describes a single T cell receptor (beta chain). No antigen is known for it. Base qualities are not at hand, and no much larger clone is one base apart. There are 18 amino acids in the CDR3, from cysteine to phenylalanine inclusive. The only DNA kept is the CDR3, 54 bases in frame from the first base. The V end gives up 4 bases and the J end 3 bases, leaving 10 bases in the junction not matched to a gene. The germline V gene specifies KGHDR as CDR1 and SFDVKD as CDR2. This record comes from a study of blood T cells in healthy people across ages (dated by TCRdb to between 2014 and 2016). Regarding the research as a whole: Template switching captured roughly one uniquely barcoded TCR beta cDNA molecule per two T cells in model experiments. Age-related changes in TCR beta repertoire diversity were measured in the study by deep sequencing normalized with unique cDNA molecular identifiers. Donors were grouped into four age groups: young (average approximately 15 years), middle-aged (about 38), aged (around 60) and long-lived (82). Donors of different ages were randomly distributed across sequencing lanes to avoid experimental bias. Using the same blood draw, the study looked at two additional independent replicas of 1 million unique cDNA reads for two donors, one aged 18 to 30 and the other aged 80 or older.

The full study reports these points: Bulk unsorted PBMC profiling prevented conclusive comparison of naive and antigen-experienced compartments. Estimates of total diversity from one million sequenced T cells were regarded as lower bounds and underestimates. There was a strong correlation between observed TCR beta diversity and the percentage of naive T cells measured by flow cytometry. Compared with the aged group, the long-lived group had more naive CD4+ T cells, fewer expanded clones and increased TCR diversity, a pattern suggesting age selection. Because donor CMV infection status was unknown, age-related changes in expanded clonotypes were potentially confounded. As age increased, observed TCR beta diversity per million T cells dropped in a roughly linear way, and a significant reduction was already evident by age about 40.

Donors were 39 systemically healthy Caucasian individuals from Russia aged roughly 6 to 90 years. Roughly 9 milliliters of peripheral blood were drawn from each donor into EDTA-treated Vacutainer tubes. Ficoll-Paque density-gradient centrifugation was used to isolate PBMCs, with at least 6.5 million obtained per sample. Total RNA, at least 6 micrograms per sample, was extracted from PBMCs with Trizol reagent. For every donor, an aliquot of PBMCs went through flow cytometry to measure the percentages of naive CD45RAhigh/CD27high T cells. Libraries came from 5' RACE. The second PCR ran for roughly 7 to 11 cycles and used a J-beta primer mix along with a sample-barcoded 5' primer. A template-switch 5' adaptor carrying 12 random nucleotides introduced a unique molecular identifier onto each TCR beta cDNA molecule. Each sample yielded at least 3 million CDR3-containing paired-end reads. First-strand cDNA synthesis was performed from all RNA using the Mint cDNA synthesis kit, with priming by a TRBC-specific oligonucleotide. All cDNA was treated with uracil-DNA glycosylase and then went through a first 18-cycle PCR with the universal primers M1SS and BC2_uni_R. As for the original processing: Normalization of each sample was performed by random selection of 1 million high-quality reads, each carrying a distinct molecular identifier. Instead of being binned into consensus sequences, reads with shared molecular identifiers were discarded. MiTCR, run with a Q25 quality threshold and the strictest error-elimination algorithm, handled CDR3 identification, clonotype clustering and error correction. A nonparametric unseen species model with Euler transformation was used to estimate a lower bound on total TCR beta diversity. TCRdb reanalyzed the raw reads on its own, using fastp at Q25 for trimming and MiXCR for clone calling, and kept in-frame beta chains. Every entry covers one CDR3 protein and lists the most common genes and DNA from its rows. TCRdb, rather than the study authors, made the V and J calls. The sample table holds 1,800,000 or so distinct CDR3 sequences, of which approximately 40% were seen once. The ten largest account for under 30% of the sample.

Here the chain combines TRBV24-1 and TRBJ2-4; 11 central bases correspond to TRBD2. This receptor was taken from a human donor in good health. The specimen was blood. The DNA sequence follows: TGTGCCACCAGTGACCGTACTTCTAGCGGGGGGAGCAAAAACATTCAGTACTTC. This gives the protein CATSDRTSSGGSKNIQYF.